Listed below are T cell receptor beta chains from one sample, sequenced in a study of blood T cells in healthy people across ages. TCRdb analysed the 5' RACE reads with MiXCR anew, one entry per CDR3 protein. The table shows 650,000 to 1,000,000 distinct CDR3 sequences, with under 40% occurring only once. The sample taken for sequencing was blood. The receptor set was obtained from a man in his late teens or twenties in good health. The CDR3 runs from the conserved cysteine through the conserved F or W. A D gene is named only where the DNA matches it firmly. Expanded clones get a size class; other rows say once, few or many, or leave the size out.

J gene,D gene,clone size,V gene,CDR3 DNA,CDR3 protein
TRBJ2-1,TRBD2,NA,TRBV2,TGTGCCAGCAGTGGTGCTAGCGGGAGCTCCTACAATGAGCAGTTCTTC,CASSGASGSSYNEQFF
TRBJ2-5,NA,NA,TRBV5-6,TGTGCCAGCAGCTTCCAGAGACTAGACATAAATGAGCAGTACTTC,CASSFQRLDINEQYF
TRBJ2-1,TRBD2,many,TRBV20-1,TGCAGTGCTAGTAGACTAGCGGGCGAAAACAATGAGCAGTTCTTC,CSASRLAGENNEQFF
TRBJ1-1,TRBD1,few,TRBV20-1,TGCAGTGCTCCAGCCCCGACAGGGGCGAACACTGAAGCTTTCTTT,CSAPAPTGANTEAFF
TRBJ1-2,NA,NA,TRBV6-5,TGTGCCAGCAGAGCCGAACCAGGGGAGGGTGGCTACACCTTC,CASRAEPGEGGYTF
TRBJ2-2,TRBD1,few,TRBV25-1,TGTGCCAGCAGTGACACAGGGGCCACCGGGGAGCTGTTTTTT,CASSDTGATGELFF
TRBJ2-2,TRBD2,NA,TRBV2,TGTGCCAGCAGCTTTAGCGGGGGTTTTTTGGCCGGGGAGCTGTTTTTT,CASSFSGGFLAGELFF
TRBJ2-2,NA,few,TRBV30,TGTGCCTGGACCCTCCGTACCGGGGAGCTGTTTTTT,CAWTLRTGELFF
TRBJ2-7,NA,once,TRBV29-1,TGCAGCGTTGGGGCAGGGGTTTTGTACGAGCAGTACTTC,CSVGAGVLYEQYF
TRBJ1-2,TRBD1,many,TRBV12-3/TRBV12-4,TGTGCCAGCAGTAAGGCAGGGGGCAATGGCTACACCTTC,CASSKAGGNGYTF
TRBJ2-3,TRBD1,many,TRBV5-5,TGTGCCAGCAGCTTGCTCCGGACAGGTGACTCCCAGGATACGCAGTATTTT,CASSLLRTGDSQDTQYF
TRBJ2-7,NA,many,TRBV4-3,TGCGCCAGCAGCCAAGTTGGAGACAGTATGTACGAGCAGTACTTC,CASSQVGDSMYEQYF
TRBJ1-5,NA,NA,TRBV12-3/TRBV12-4,TGTGCCCGCAGCCGAGTCGGGTCCAATCAGCCCCAGCATTTT,CARSRVGSNQPQHF
TRBJ2-3,NA,many,TRBV12-3/TRBV12-4,TGTGCCAGCAGTTCCGGACCTTATACGCAGTATTTT,CASSSGPYTQYF
TRBJ2-1,NA,few,TRBV7-3,TGTGCCAGCAGCTTAACGATTGAGGGGAGGCAGTTCTTC,CASSLTIEGRQFF
TRBJ1-5,NA,NA,TRBV27,TGTGCCAGCAGTGAACAGAGCAATCAGCCCCGGCATTTT,CASSEQSNQPRHF
TRBJ2-5,NA,few,TRBV12-3/TRBV12-4,TGTGCCAGCAGCCTTTTCCACCTCAACGCAGGGGTTGGTGAGACCCAGTACTTC,CASSLFHLNAGVGETQYF
TRBJ1-2,NA,NA,TRBV25-1,TGTGCCATCTCCCCCGGGGGGGGCGGTGGCTACACCTTC,CAISPGGGGGYTF
TRBJ2-1,NA,NA,TRBV20-1,TGCAGTGCTAGTGAGACAGGGAGGGAGACCCAGTTCTTC,CSASETGRETQFF
TRBJ1-6,NA,NA,TRBV27,TGTGCCAGCAGTTTGGGCAGAGCGGAACATTCACCCCTCCACTTT,CASSLGRAEHSPLHF
TRBJ1-2,NA,few,TRBV28,TGTGCCAGCAGTTTAGGGCGAGAGGGGGATGGCTACACCTTC,CASSLGREGDGYTF
TRBJ1-6,NA,NA,TRBV2,TGTGCCAGCAGGGTCCAGTTGGCCCTCCACTTT,CASRVQLALHF
TRBJ2-3,TRBD1,NA,TRBV27,TGTGCCAGCAGGCCGGGACAGGGGGTAGATACGCAGTATTTT,CASRPGQGVDTQYF
TRBJ1-5,NA,NA,TRBV12-3/TRBV12-4,TGTGCCAGCAGTCGGGACTCGCCCCCCCCCCAGCATTTT,CASSRDSPPPQHF
TRBJ1-1,NA,NA,TRBV5-1,TGCGCCAGCAGGAGTGGGGGGGTTCACACTGAAGCTTTCTTT,CASRSGGVHTEAFF
TRBJ2-3,TRBD1,few,TRBV7-3,TGTGCCAGCAGCACTACAGGGGGAAGTTCCGATACGCAGTATTTT,CASSTTGGSSDTQYF
TRBJ1-4,NA,few,TRBV29-1,TGCAGCGTTTCCGACAGGACGCCTAATGAAAAACTGTTTTTT,CSVSDRTPNEKLFF
TRBJ2-6,NA,few,TRBV5-1,TGCGCCAGCAGCGCCGACAGGTACTCTGGGGCCAACGTCCTGACTTTC,CASSADRYSGANVLTF
TRBJ2-7,NA,NA,TRBV5-1,TGCGCCAGCAGCTTGGTCAGTGAAAACGAGCAGTACTTC,CASSLVSENEQYF
TRBJ2-3,NA,many,TRBV5-1,TGCGCCAGCAGCTTAGACAGATTCACAGATACGCAGTATTTT,CASSLDRFTDTQYF
TRBJ2-1,NA,few,TRBV29-1,TGCAGCGTTGAAGTATGGGAGAGCTCCTACAATGAGCAGTTCTTC,CSVEVWESSYNEQFF
TRBJ1-4,NA,NA,TRBV6-5,TGTGCCAGCAGCCTAGGGGTGCTTAATGAAAAACTGTTTTTT,CASSLGVLNEKLFF
TRBJ2-3,TRBD2,few,TRBV4-3,TGCGCCAGCAGCCAAGAAGGACTAGCGGGGTACACAGATACGCAGTATTTT,CASSQEGLAGYTDTQYF
TRBJ1-4,NA,NA,TRBV7-2,TGTGCCAGCAGCTTGTACGGGCGCGCTGAAAAACTGTTTTTT,CASSLYGRAEKLFF
TRBJ2-1,TRBD2,many,TRBV20-1,TGCAGTGCTGGGCGGGGGGGGCCGAGCCACTCCTACAATGAGCAGTTCTTC,CSAGRGGPSHSYNEQFF
TRBJ2-7,NA,NA,TRBV5-5,TGTGCCAGCAGCCCTGGGTCCTTACGCTCCTACGAGCAGTACTTC,CASSPGSLRSYEQYF
TRBJ2-1,TRBD2,NA,TRBV20-1,TGCAGTGCTAGAGAGATGGGACTAGCGGGATACAATGAGCAGTTCTTC,CSAREMGLAGYNEQFF
TRBJ1-6,TRBD1,many,TRBV20-1,TGCAGTGCTAGAGAGGACAGGGGTCATTCACCCCTCCACTTT,CSAREDRGHSPLHF
TRBJ1-3,TRBD1,NA,TRBV20-1,TGCAGTGCCCTGGGACTGGGACAGAACTCTGGAAACACCATATATTTT,CSALGLGQNSGNTIYF
TRBJ2-5,TRBD1,few,TRBV29-1,TGCAGCGCGACAGGGGTGTTAGAGCAGTACTTC,CSATGVLEQYF
TRBJ2-7,TRBD1,NA,TRBV27,TGTGCCAGCAGTTTAAGGAGGGACAGGGGGCGAGATGAGCAGTACTTC,CASSLRRDRGRDEQYF
TRBJ1-2,NA,NA,TRBV14,TGTGCCAGCAGCCAAGAATTCGGCACCTCTAACTATGGCTACACCTTC,CASSQEFGTSNYGYTF
TRBJ1-2,NA,NA,TRBV12-3/TRBV12-4,TGTGCCAGCAGCCTCTTCGACAGGCCTAACTATGGCTACACCTTC,CASSLFDRPNYGYTF
TRBJ1-6,TRBD1,NA,TRBV7-2,TGTGCCAGCAGCTTACTAAGCCAGGGGGATTCACCCCTCCACTTT,CASSLLSQGDSPLHF
TRBJ2-1,TRBD2,NA,TRBV20-1,TGCAGTGCTCCTCAAGAGGTCGGGACTAGCAATGAGCAGTTCTTC,CSAPQEVGTSNEQFF
TRBJ2-7,NA,few,TRBV2,TGTGCCACTCGGGACATCTACGAGCAGTACTTC,CATRDIYEQYF
TRBJ1-2,NA,NA,TRBV4-1,TGCGCCAGCAGCCAACTCCGGGGGCGAGACTATGGCTACACCTTC,CASSQLRGRDYGYTF
TRBJ1-1,NA,few,TRBV7-9,TGTGCCAGCAGCCTAAACCACGGCCTTAACACCACTGAAGCTTTCTTT,CASSLNHGLNTTEAFF
TRBJ1-2,NA,NA,TRBV4-1,TGCGCCAGCAGCGGCAGGGTCGTCGGCTACACCTTC,CASSGRVVGYTF
TRBJ1-2,NA,few,TRBV6-5,TGTGCCAGCAGTTCGGGTACTGGGTTCGCCTATGGCTACACCTTC,CASSSGTGFAYGYTF
TRBJ1-3,NA,NA,TRBV10-3,TGTGCCTCCGGGAGAGGGTCACGGGTCGAGTCTGGAAACACCATATATTTT,CASGRGSRVESGNTIYF
TRBJ2-1,NA,NA,TRBV6-2/TRBV6-3,TGTGCCAGTACCGACAGCCCCTACAATGAGCAGTTCTTC,CASTDSPYNEQFF
TRBJ2-1,NA,few,TRBV25-1,TGTGCCAGCAGTGAATTGCGATCGACAGGCCTTAATGAGCAGTTCTTC,CASSELRSTGLNEQFF
TRBJ1-2,NA,NA,TRBV3-1,TGTGCCAGCAGCCAAGCGTTGGGATTTATAAAGAGAGATGAGGATGGCTACACCTTC,CASSQALGFIKRDEDGYTF
TRBJ2-1,NA,NA,TRBV28,TGTGCCAGCAAGGAGGGGCCCTACAATGAGCAGTTCTTC,CASKEGPYNEQFF
TRBJ2-7,NA,NA,TRBV4-3,TGCGCCAGCAGCCAAGGAGGGGGGGGTATCTACGAGCAGTACTTC,CASSQGGGGIYEQYF